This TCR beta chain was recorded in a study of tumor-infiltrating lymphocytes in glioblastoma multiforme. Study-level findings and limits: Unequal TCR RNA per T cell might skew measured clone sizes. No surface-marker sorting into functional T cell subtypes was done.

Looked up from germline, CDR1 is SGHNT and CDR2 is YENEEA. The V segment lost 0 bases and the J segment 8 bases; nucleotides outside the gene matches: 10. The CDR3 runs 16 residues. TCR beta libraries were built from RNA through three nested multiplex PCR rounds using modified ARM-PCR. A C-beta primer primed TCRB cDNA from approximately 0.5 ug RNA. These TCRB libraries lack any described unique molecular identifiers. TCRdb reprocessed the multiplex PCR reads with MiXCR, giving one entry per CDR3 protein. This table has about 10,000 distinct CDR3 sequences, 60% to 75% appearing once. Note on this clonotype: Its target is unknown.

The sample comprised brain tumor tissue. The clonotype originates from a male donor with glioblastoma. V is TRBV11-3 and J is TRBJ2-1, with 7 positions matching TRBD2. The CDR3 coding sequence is TGTGCCAGCAGCTTAGAAACTAGCGAACTTTCCTATGAGCAGTTCTTC. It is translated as CASSLETSELSYEQFF.